This is a list of T cell receptor beta chains from one sample in a study of somatic mutations in cytotoxic T cells in rheumatoid arthritis. Libraries were prepared by immunoSEQ multiplex PCR; TCRdb keeps only in-frame clonotypes and omits some of them. The sample contains roughly 6,400 clones, roughly 77% of which appear only once. Sequencing input: CD8+ T cells sorted from blood. These receptors came from an adult with rheumatoid arthritis. Both conserved end residues are part of each CDR3.

J | V | CDR3
TRBJ1-5 | TRBV6-5 | CASRRTSNQPQHF
TRBJ1-1 | TRBV19 | CATRRAGGVTEAFF
TRBJ2-5 | TRBV14 | CASSQVGVPETQYF
TRBJ1-1 | TRBV27 | CASSKQGVEREAFF
TRBJ2-1 | TRBV6-5 | CASKFSGSTYNEQFF
TRBJ2-7 | TRBV9 | CASSGAAGGGYEQYF
TRBJ2-5 | TRBV9 | CASSVGLAGGRQETQYF
TRBJ1-5 | TRBV18 | CASSADPGDQPQHF
TRBJ1-5 | TRBV27 | CASSWANSNQPQHF
TRBJ2-6 | TRBV9 | CASSVGGSGANVLTF
TRBJ2-7 | TRBV5-1 | CASSLALAGLPYEQYF
TRBJ2-5 | TRBV9 | CASSEGGPSQETQYF
TRBJ2-7 | TRBV21-1 | CASSKGGYEQYF
TRBJ2-1 | TRBV19 | CASSIRPGTRRSNEQFF
TRBJ2-7 | TRBV2 | CASRSGGKYEQYF
TRBJ2-2 | TRBV25-1 | CATKDRGDPSTGELFF
TRBJ1-1 | TRBV27 | CASSIQGTTEAFF
TRBJ2-5 | TRBV28 | CASSLAGQRDSKTQYF
TRBJ2-2 | TRBV11-3 | CASSSGQGAGELFF
TRBJ1-5 | TRBV28 | CASTTGAMGNQPQHF
TRBJ1-1 | TRBV10-3 | CATGTGDLNTEAFF
TRBJ1-2 | TRBV18 | CASSPGQGWDGYTF
TRBJ2-1 | TRBV5-4 | CASSLEPESSYNEQFF
TRBJ1-2 | TRBV28 | CASYSSRTYGYTF
TRBJ1-1 | TRBV27 | CASRLGPATNTEAFF
TRBJ1-3 | TRBV18 | CASSPKKGSGTIYF
TRBJ1-4 | TRBV5-1 | CASSLDRGRGEKLFF
TRBJ1-6 | TRBV25-1 | CASAEFGTGSNSPLHF
TRBJ2-5 | TRBV5-1 | CASSSQGGIQETQYF
TRBJ2-7 | TRBV9 | CASSKKTGFDEQYF
TRBJ1-5 | TRBV11-2 | CASSLQAGSMRPQHF
TRBJ2-7 | TRBV5-1 | CASSLASGGLKSYEQYF
TRBJ1-3 | TRBV4-3 | CASSQDKKGSGNTIYF
TRBJ2-1 | TRBV18 | CASSPQGRNSYNEQFF
TRBJ2-5 | TRBV2 | CASSEVLTREETQYF
TRBJ2-5 | TRBV7-2 | CASSMMGSAQETQYF
TRBJ1-1 | TRBV5-1 | CASRPGTGLTEAFF
TRBJ2-2 | TRBV5-1 | CASGQGNTGELFF
TRBJ2-2 | TRBV7-2 | CASSFRGGGTGELFF
TRBJ2-7 | TRBV5-1 | CASSLGTGVGEQYF
TRBJ2-2 | TRBV11-3 | CASSLGDAGELFF
TRBJ2-3 | TRBV29-1 | CSVAGGGGPPSTDTQYF
TRBJ2-1 | TRBV5-6 | CASSFRAGNNEQFF
TRBJ1-1 | TRBV6-1 | CASSDMENTEAFF
TRBJ2-3 | TRBV7-9 | CASSYNPGGGPDTQYF
TRBJ2-7 | TRBV11-2 | CASSWGAASSYEQYF
TRBJ2-1 | TRBV6-1 | CASRKQTGSYNEQFF
TRBJ2-3 | TRBV5-1 | CASSLQAGSSTDTQYF
TRBJ2-1 | TRBV28 | CASSFYGGADHRQFF
TRBJ2-1 | TRBV28 | CASSPHPGGTYNEQFF